This TCR beta chain emerged from a study of T cell responses to AZD1222 COVID-19 vaccine. Sequencing used immunoSEQ multiplex PCR; TCRdb keeps in-frame clones, though not all of them. The sample lists around 110,000 clones, 87% occurring once. Per germline, CDR1 SGHDT and CDR2 YYEEEE. Unmatched junction bases numbered 0, after V lost 4 bases and J lost 3 bases. The CDR3 has 13 residues. This clonotype originated in an adult in good health. Sequenced here: peripheral blood, sampled on day 0 of AZD1222 vaccination. The V call is TRBV5-6, the J call TRBJ1-1, with 10 bases matching TRBD1. The CDR3 nucleotides are TGTGCCAGCAGCGGGACAGGGGACACTGAAGCTTTCTTT. Residues: CASSGTGDTEAFF. Supplemented by reference TRBV5-6 and TRBJ1-1, the full variable domain reads DAGVTQSPTHLIKTRGQQVTLRCSPKSGHDTVSWYQQALGQGPQFIFQYYEEEERQRGNFPDRFSGHQFPNYSSELNVNALLLGDSALYLCASSGTGDTEAFFGQGTRLTVV.